This T cell receptor (beta chain) was sequenced in a study of post-analysis software for immune sequencing data. Turning to the study itself: The patients showed relapsing-remitting, secondary progressive and progressive-relapsing multiple sclerosis courses.

Study-level points and caveats: When patients were compared with controls, about 5 TRBV segments were more frequent, TRBV5-6, TRBV5-1 and TRBV20-1 among them.

As for this clonotype: Its specificity is not known.

The V end lost 3 bases, the J end lost 5 bases, and 12 bases lay between the germline ends. From germline, CDR1 is MNHNS and CDR2 SASEGT. The CDR3 has 14 amino acids. Unique molecular identifiers were carried by the TCR beta cDNA libraries. Each CDR3 protein gets one entry after TCRdb re-called the PCR reads with MiXCR. The sample holds 400,000 to 500,000 distinct CDR3 sequences, 30% to 40% seen once. The gene calls are TRBV6-1 and TRBJ2-3; perhaps D is TRBD1 or TRBD2 (6 bases each). The clonotype originates from a girl aged 2 to 10 with multiple sclerosis. The sequencing sample was made of blood. The CDR3 is CASSERGGLDTQYF. The CDR3, as DNA: TGTGCCAGCAGTGAGAGAGGGGGGTTAGATACGCAGTATTTT.